The rows below give T cell receptor beta chains drawn from one sample of a study of shared clonotypes between healthy human individuals. Sequencing used immunoSEQ multiplex PCR; TCRdb keeps in-frame clones, though not all of them. The data contain millions of clones, about 95% of them seen just once; the ten biggest clones take up roughly 1%. Material: naive CD8+ T cells sorted from blood. All receptors derive from a man younger than 30 in good health. The CDR3 runs from the conserved cysteine through the conserved F or W. A D gene is named only where the DNA matches it firmly. The listing skips clone size in some rows; elsewhere it reads once, few, many or a size class.

j_call: TRBJ1-4; v_call: TRBV30; d_call: .; clone_size: .; cdr3_nt: TGTGCCTGGAAGGGAACCGGTGGGACTAATGAAAAACTGTTTTTT; cdr3_aa: CAWKGTGGTNEKLFF
j_call: TRBJ2-1; v_call: TRBV18; d_call: .; clone_size: .; cdr3_nt: TGTGCCAGCTCACCAGCGGTGGGGAATGAGCAGTTCTTC; cdr3_aa: CASSPAVGNEQFF
j_call: TRBJ2-3; v_call: TRBV13; d_call: .; clone_size: .; cdr3_nt: TGTGCCAGCAGCTACGACGGTAGCACAGATACGCAGTATTTT; cdr3_aa: CASSYDGSTDTQYF
j_call: TRBJ2-1; v_call: TRBV27; d_call: TRBD2; clone_size: .; cdr3_nt: TGTGCCAGCAGTTTTGCCGCGGGAGAGACCTACAATGAGCAGTTCTTC; cdr3_aa: CASSFAAGETYNEQFF
j_call: TRBJ2-3; v_call: TRBV29-1; d_call: TRBD1; clone_size: .; cdr3_nt: TGCAGCGTTGAAGGGTGGACAGGGACAGGAGATACGCAGTATTTT; cdr3_aa: CSVEGWTGTGDTQYF
j_call: TRBJ2-7; v_call: TRBV4-3; d_call: TRBD2; clone_size: .; cdr3_nt: TGCGCCAGCAGCCAAGGACTAGCGGTCGACTACGAGCAGTACTTC; cdr3_aa: CASSQGLAVDYEQYF
j_call: TRBJ2-5; v_call: TRBV5-1; d_call: .; clone_size: .; cdr3_nt: TGCGCCAGCAGCTCTGAGACCTCCATCCCCCAAGAGACCCAGTACTTC; cdr3_aa: CASSSETSIPQETQYF
j_call: TRBJ2-7; v_call: TRBV15; d_call: TRBD2; clone_size: .; cdr3_nt: TGTGCCACCAGCAGCGACCAGCCAGCGGGAAACTACGAGCAGTACTTC; cdr3_aa: CATSSDQPAGNYEQYF
j_call: TRBJ2-3; v_call: TRBV9; d_call: .; clone_size: .; cdr3_nt: TGTGCCAGCAGCGTAGATACTCGACGTACGCAGTATTTT; cdr3_aa: CASSVDTRRTQYF
j_call: TRBJ2-7; v_call: TRBV7-6; d_call: .; clone_size: .; cdr3_nt: TGTGCCAGCAGCCCCCGCACAGCCTACGAGCAGTACTTC; cdr3_aa: CASSPRTAYEQYF
j_call: TRBJ1-3; v_call: TRBV7-9; d_call: .; clone_size: .; cdr3_nt: TGTGCCAGCAGTCGAAGCGACATGGATTACACCATATATTTT; cdr3_aa: CASSRSDMDYTIYF
j_call: TRBJ2-7; v_call: TRBV30; d_call: TRBD2; clone_size: .; cdr3_nt: TGTGCCTGGACGGGGGCCGGGACTAGGGGCTACGAGCAGTACTTC; cdr3_aa: CAWTGAGTRGYEQYF
j_call: TRBJ1-5; v_call: TRBV28; d_call: .; clone_size: .; cdr3_nt: TGTGCCAGCAGTTTGGCCAGGAGCAATCAGCCCCAGCATTTT; cdr3_aa: CASSLARSNQPQHF
j_call: TRBJ2-7; v_call: TRBV4-3; d_call: .; clone_size: .; cdr3_nt: TGCGCCAGCAGCCAAGATCCCGGCCCGGGGTCCGAGCAGTACTTC; cdr3_aa: CASSQDPGPGSEQYF
j_call: TRBJ2-3; v_call: TRBV9; d_call: TRBD2; clone_size: .; cdr3_nt: TGTGCCAGCAGCGGACCCTTTCGACTAGCGGGACCGACTAGCACAGATACGCAGTATTTT; cdr3_aa: CASSGPFRLAGPTSTDTQYF
j_call: TRBJ1-1; v_call: TRBV27; d_call: .; clone_size: .; cdr3_nt: TGTGCCAGCAGTTTTCCAGGGTCTGAAGCTTTCTTT; cdr3_aa: CASSFPGSEAFF
j_call: TRBJ2-7; v_call: TRBV7-9; d_call: TRBD1; clone_size: .; cdr3_nt: TGTGCCAGCAGTTCCCGGGACAGGAACCCCTACGAGCAGTACTTC; cdr3_aa: CASSSRDRNPYEQYF
j_call: TRBJ1-4; v_call: TRBV28; d_call: .; clone_size: once; cdr3_nt: TGTGCCAGCAGTTTCACGGACACCCCTTCGGTTAATGAAAAACTGTTTTTT; cdr3_aa: CASSFTDTPSVNEKLFF
j_call: TRBJ2-3; v_call: TRBV4-1; d_call: TRBD2; clone_size: once; cdr3_nt: TGCGCCAGCAGCCAGGGAGCGGGGGACACAGATACGCAGTATTTT; cdr3_aa: CASSQGAGDTDTQYF
j_call: TRBJ1-1; v_call: TRBV2; d_call: .; clone_size: .; cdr3_nt: TGTGCCAGCAGTCGGCCCCCGGGAACGAACACTGAAGCTTTCTTT; cdr3_aa: CASSRPPGTNTEAFF
j_call: TRBJ1-5; v_call: TRBV7-6; d_call: .; clone_size: .; cdr3_nt: TGTGCCAGCAGCTTAGCGGGGGGGCATCAGCCCCAGCATTTT; cdr3_aa: CASSLAGGHQPQHF
j_call: TRBJ1-1; v_call: TRBV13; d_call: .; clone_size: .; cdr3_nt: TGTGCCAGCATCCAATCGGGGGTAAAGAACACTGAAGCTTTCTTT; cdr3_aa: CASIQSGVKNTEAFF
j_call: TRBJ1-3; v_call: TRBV6-1; d_call: .; clone_size: once; cdr3_nt: TGTGCCAGCAGTGAATTGGTCTCTGGAAACACCATATATTTT; cdr3_aa: CASSELVSGNTIYF
j_call: TRBJ2-7; v_call: TRBV7-9; d_call: .; clone_size: once; cdr3_nt: TGTGCCAGCAGCGGAGCCCAATACGAGCAGTACTTC; cdr3_aa: CASSGAQYEQYF
j_call: TRBJ1-6; v_call: TRBV15; d_call: .; clone_size: .; cdr3_nt: TGTGCCACCAGCAGATCCCGGGGTGTTAATTCACCCCTCCACTTT; cdr3_aa: CATSRSRGVNSPLHF
j_call: TRBJ1-2; v_call: TRBV19; d_call: .; clone_size: few; cdr3_nt: TGTGCCAGTAGTATAACCGCAACGGACTATGGCTACACCTTC; cdr3_aa: CASSITATDYGYTF
j_call: TRBJ2-5; v_call: TRBV7-2; d_call: TRBD2; clone_size: once; cdr3_nt: TGTGCCAGCAGCCCGGGACTAGCGGGGGAGGAGACCCAGTACTTC; cdr3_aa: CASSPGLAGEETQYF